This T cell receptor (beta chain) was identified during a study of beta chain features in type 1 diabetes. Overall study results and limits: Cells carrying high TCR expression could end up over-represented when cDNA is sequenced. Amplification by PCR could prefer shorter templates, with the same effect in patients and controls.

Expressed TCRB transcripts were sequenced because the isolated RNA had all been reverse transcribed beforehand. Regulatory, naive and central memory T cell samples averaged approximately 3.8 million reads. Sequencing was performed with immunoSEQ multiplex PCR; in TCRdb, only in-frame clones are kept and a portion is missing. The table has roughly 450,000 clones, approximately 10% seen once; the top ten hold over 0.04%. In this sample, this clone turned up a few times. Antigen specificity is unknown. The same CDR3 also results from other DNA sequences found in this sample. Trimming cost V 2 bases and J 6 bases, with 8 bases left between them. There are 13 residues in the CDR3. Germline V CDR1 and CDR2: SGHTA, FQGNSA.

V is TRBV7-2 and J is TRBJ2-1; D unresolved. This receptor was taken from a woman aged 18-30 years in good health. The sample taken for sequencing was naive CD4+ T cells from blood. CDR3 bases: TGTGCCAGCAGCTTATCCGGAGCCAATGAGCAGTTCTTC. Amino acids: CASSLSGANEQFF.